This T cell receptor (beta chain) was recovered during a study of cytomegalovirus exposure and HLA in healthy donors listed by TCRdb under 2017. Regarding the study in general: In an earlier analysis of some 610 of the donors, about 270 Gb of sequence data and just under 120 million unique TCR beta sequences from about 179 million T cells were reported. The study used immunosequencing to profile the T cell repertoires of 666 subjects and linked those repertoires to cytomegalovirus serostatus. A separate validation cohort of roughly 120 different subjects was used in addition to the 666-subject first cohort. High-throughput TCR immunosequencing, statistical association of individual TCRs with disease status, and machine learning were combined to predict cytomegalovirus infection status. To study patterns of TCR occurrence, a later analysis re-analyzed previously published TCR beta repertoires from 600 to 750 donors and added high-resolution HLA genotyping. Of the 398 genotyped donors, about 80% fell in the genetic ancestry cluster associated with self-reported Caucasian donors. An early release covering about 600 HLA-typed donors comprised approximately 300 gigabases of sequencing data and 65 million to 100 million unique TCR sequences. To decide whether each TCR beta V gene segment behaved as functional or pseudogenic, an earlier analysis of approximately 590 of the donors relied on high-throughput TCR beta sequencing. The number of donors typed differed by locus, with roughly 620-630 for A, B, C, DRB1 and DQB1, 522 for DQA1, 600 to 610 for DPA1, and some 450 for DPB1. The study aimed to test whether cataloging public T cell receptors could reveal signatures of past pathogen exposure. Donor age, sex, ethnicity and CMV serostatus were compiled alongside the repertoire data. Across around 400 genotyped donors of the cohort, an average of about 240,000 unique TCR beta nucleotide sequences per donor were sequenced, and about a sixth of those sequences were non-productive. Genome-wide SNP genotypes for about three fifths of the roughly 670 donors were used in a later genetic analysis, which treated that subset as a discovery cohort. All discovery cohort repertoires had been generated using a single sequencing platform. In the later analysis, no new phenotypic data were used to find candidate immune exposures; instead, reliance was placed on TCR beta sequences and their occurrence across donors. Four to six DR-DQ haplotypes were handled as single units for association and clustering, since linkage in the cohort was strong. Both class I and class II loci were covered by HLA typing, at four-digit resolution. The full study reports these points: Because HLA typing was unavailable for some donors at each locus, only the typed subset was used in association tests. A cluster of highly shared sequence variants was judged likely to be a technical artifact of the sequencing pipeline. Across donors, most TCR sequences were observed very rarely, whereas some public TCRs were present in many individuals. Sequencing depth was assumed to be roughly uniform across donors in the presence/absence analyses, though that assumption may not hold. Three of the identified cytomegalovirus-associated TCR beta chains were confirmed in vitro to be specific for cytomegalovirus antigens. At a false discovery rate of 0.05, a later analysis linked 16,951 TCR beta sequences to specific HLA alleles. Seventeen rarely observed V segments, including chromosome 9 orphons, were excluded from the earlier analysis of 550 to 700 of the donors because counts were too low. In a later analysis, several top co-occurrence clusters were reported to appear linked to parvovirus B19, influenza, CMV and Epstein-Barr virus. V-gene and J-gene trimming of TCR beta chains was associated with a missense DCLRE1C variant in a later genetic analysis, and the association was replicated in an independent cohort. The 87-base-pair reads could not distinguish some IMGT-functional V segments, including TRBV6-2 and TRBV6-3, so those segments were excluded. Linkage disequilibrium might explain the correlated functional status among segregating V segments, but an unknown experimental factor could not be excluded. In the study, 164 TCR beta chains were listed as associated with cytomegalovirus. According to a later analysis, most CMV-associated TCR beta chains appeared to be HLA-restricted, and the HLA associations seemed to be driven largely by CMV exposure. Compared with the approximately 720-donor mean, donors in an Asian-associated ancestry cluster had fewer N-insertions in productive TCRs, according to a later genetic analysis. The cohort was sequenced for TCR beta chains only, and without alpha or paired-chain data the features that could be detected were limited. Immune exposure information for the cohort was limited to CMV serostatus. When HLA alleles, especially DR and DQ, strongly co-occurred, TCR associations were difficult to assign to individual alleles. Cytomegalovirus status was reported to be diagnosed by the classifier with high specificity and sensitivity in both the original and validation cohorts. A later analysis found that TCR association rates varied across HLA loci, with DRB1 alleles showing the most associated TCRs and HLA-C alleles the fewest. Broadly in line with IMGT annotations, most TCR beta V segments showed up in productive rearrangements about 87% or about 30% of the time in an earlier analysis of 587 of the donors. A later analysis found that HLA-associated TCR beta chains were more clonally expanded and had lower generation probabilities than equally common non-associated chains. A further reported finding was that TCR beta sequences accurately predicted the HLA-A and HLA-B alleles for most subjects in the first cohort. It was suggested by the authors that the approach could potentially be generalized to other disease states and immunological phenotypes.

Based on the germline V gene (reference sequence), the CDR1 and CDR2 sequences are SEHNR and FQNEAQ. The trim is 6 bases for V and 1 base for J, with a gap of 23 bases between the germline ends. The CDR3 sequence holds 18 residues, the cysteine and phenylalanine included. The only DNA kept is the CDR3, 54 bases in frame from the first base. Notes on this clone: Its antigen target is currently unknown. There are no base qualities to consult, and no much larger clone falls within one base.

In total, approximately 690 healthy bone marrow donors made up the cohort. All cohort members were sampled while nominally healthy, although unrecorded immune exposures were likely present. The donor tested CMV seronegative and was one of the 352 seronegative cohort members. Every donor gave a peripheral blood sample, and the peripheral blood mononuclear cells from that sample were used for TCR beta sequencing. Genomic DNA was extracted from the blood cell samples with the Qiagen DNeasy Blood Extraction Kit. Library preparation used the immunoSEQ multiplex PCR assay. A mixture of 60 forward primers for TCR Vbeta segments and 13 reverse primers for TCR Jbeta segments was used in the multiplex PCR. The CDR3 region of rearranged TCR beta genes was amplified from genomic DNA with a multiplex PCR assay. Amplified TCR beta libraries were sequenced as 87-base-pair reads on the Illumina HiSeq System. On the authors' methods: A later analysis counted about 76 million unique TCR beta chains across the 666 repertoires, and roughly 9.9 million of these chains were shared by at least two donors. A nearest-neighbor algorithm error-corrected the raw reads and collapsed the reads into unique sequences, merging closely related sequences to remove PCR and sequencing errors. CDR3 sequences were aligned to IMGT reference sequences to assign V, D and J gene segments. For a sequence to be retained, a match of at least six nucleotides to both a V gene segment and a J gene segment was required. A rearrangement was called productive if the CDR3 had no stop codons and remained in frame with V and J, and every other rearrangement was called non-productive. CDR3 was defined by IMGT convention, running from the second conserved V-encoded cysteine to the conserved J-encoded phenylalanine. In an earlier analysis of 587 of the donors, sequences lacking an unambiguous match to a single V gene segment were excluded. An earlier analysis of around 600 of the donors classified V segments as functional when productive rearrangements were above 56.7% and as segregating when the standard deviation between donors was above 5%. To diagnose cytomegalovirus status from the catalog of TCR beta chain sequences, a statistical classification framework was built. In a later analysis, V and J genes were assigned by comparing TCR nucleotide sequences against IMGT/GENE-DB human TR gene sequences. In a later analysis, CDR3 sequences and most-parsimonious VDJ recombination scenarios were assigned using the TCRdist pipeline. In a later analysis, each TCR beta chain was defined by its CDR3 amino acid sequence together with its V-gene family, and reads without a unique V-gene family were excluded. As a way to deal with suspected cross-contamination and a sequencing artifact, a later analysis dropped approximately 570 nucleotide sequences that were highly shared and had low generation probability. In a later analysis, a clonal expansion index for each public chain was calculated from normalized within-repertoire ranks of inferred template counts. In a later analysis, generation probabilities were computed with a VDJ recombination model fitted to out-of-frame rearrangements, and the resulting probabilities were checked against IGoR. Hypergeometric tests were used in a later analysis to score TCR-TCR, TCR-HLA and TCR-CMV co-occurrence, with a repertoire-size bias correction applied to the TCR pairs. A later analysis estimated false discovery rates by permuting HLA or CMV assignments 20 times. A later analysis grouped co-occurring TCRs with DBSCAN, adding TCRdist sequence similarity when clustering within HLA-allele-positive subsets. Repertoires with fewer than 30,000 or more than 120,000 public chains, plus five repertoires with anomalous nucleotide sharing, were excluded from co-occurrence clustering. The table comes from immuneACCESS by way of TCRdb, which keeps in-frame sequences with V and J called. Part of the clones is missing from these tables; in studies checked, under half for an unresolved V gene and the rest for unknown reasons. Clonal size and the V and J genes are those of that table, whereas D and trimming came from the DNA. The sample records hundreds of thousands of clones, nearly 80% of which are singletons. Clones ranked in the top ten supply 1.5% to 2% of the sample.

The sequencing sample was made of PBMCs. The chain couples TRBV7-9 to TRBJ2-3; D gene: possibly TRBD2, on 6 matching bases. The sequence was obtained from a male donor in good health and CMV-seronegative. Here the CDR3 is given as CASRSPGLRKIGTDTQYF. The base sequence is TGTGCCAGCAGATCTCCGGGACTGCGAAAAATCGGCACAGATACGCAGTATTTT.